Below are 7 T cell receptor beta chains sequenced from a single sample in a study of T-cell reconstitution after alpha-beta-depleted transplantation in children (dated by TCRdb to 2016 to 2017). Libraries were made using PCR. Sequencing was carried out with an Illumina HiSeq 2500. Molecular barcoding was employed in the preparation of TCR libraries, with unique molecular identifiers being used to normalize TCRbeta repertoire quantification. TCRdb reworked the public reads: Q25 trimming with fastp, MiXCR clone assembly, productive beta chains retained. Identical CDR3 protein sequences are pooled into one entry, listed with their most common genes and DNA. This sample holds some 200,000 distinct CDR3 sequences; roughly 7% were observed only once. The ten biggest clones cover 5.5% of the sample. Read against the paper, the sample's treatment or condition label means: allogeneic hematopoietic cell transplantation with graft depleted of TCRalphabeta T cells and CD19 B cells.

The specimen comprised PBMCs, sampled before TCRalphabeta/CD19-depleted stem cell transplant. The receptors were gathered from a boy younger than 10 with acute lymphoblastic leukemia, due to receive a stem cell transplant.

This clonotype was seen only a few times. This rearrangement joins TRBV7-3 to TRBJ2-7; D is uncertain. Germline V gives CDR1 SGHTA, CDR2 FQGTGA. The V end lost 6 bases, the J end lost 3 bases, and 15 bases lay between the germline ends. This CDR3 comprises 14 residues. The CDR3 DNA is TGTGCCAGCAGTCAAGGGTTGGGTAACTACGAGCAGTACTTC. Residues: CASSQGLGNYEQYF. Based on the CDR3 plus reference TRBV7-3 and TRBJ2-7, the full variable domain is GAGVSQTPSNKVTEKGKYVELRCDPISGHTALYWYRQSLGQGPEFLIYFQGTGAADDSGLPNDRFFAVRPEGSVSTLKIQRTERGDSAVYLCASSQGLGNYEQYFGPGTRLTVT.

The CDR3 loop reads CASSSPGRELFF. The CDR3 DNA follows: TGTGCCAGCAGTTCCCCCGGGAGGGAGCTGTTTTTT. The chain employs TRBV7-3 and TRBJ2-2; D might be TRBD2 (5 bases). From germline, CDR1 is SGHTA and CDR2 FQGTGA. V was shortened by 6 bases and J by 9 bases, with 11 bases between the two germline ends. The length of the CDR3 is 12 residues.

This clonotype was counted many times. The rearrangement uses TRBV12-3 or TRBV12-4 and TRBJ2-3, with 11 bases matching TRBD2. After removal of 7 bases from V and 5 bases from J, the junction contained 17 bases not matched to a gene. The CDR3 contains 18 residues. This chain's CDR3 is CASTDRLAGGTLGDTQYF. The CDR3 nucleotides are TGTGCCAGCACCGACAGGTTAGCGGGAGGGACCCTTGGAGATACGCAGTATTTT.

This clonotype occurred a few times. V and J are TRBV7-2 and TRBJ2-7; possible D gene TRBD1, 6 bases. The V and J ends lost 4 bases and 4 bases respectively, with 17 bases between them. The V gene's germline CDR1 is SGHTA and CDR2 FQGNSA. The CDR3 contains 15 residues. The CDR3 spells CASSWGRLGAYEQYF. The CDR3 nucleotides read TGTGCCAGCAGCTGGGGGAGACTGGGGGCGTACGAGCAGTACTTC.

This clonotype was seen at least ten times. V is TRBV20-1 and J is TRBJ2-4; either TRBD1 or TRBD2 may fit D (5 bases each). V lost 6 bases, J lost 7 bases, and 19 bases lay in between. From germline, CDR1 is DFQATT and CDR2 SNEGSKA (reference sequence). This CDR3 is 14 amino acids long. CDR3: CSAERGQGFNIQYF. The DNA of the CDR3 is TGCAGTGCCGAGCGCGGGCAGGGTTTTAACATTCAGTACTTC.

This clonotype was seen at least ten times. This chain joins TRBV7-3 and TRBJ2-6, with D maybe TRBD2 (6 bases). V shed 1 base and J shed 2 bases, with 12 bases lying between them. The CDR3 contains 17 residues. The germline V gene has CDR1 SGHTA and CDR2 FQGTGA. The CDR3 spells CASSLKEGFTGANVLTF. In DNA, the CDR3 is TGTGCCAGCAGCTTAAAGGAGGGTTTCACTGGGGCCAACGTCCTGACTTTC.

In its sample, this clonotype was seen many times. The chain links TRBV4-2 to TRBJ2-2, with 8 bases aligning to TRBD2. Germline values: CDR1 LGHNA, CDR2 YNFKEQ. The CDR3 loop spans 17 amino acids. V was clipped by 1 base and J by 0 bases; unmatched bases: 4. In nucleotides, the CDR3 is TGTGCCAGCAGCCAAGGGTTACTAGCGGCGAACACCGGGGAGCTGTTTTTT. Translation gives CASSQGLLAANTGELFF.